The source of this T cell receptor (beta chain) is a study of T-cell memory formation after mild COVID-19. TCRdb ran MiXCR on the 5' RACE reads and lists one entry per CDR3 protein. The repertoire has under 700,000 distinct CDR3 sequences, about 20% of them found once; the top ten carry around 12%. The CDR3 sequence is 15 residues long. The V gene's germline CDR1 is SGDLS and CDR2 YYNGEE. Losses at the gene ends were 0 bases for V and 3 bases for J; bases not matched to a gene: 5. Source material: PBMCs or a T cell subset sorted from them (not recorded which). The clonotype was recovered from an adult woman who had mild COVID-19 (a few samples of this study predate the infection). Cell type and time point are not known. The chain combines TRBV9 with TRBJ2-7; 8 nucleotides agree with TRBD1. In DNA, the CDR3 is TGTGCCAGCAGCGTAGGTTTAGACAGGGGCTACGAGCAGTACTTC. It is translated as CASSVGLDRGYEQYF.